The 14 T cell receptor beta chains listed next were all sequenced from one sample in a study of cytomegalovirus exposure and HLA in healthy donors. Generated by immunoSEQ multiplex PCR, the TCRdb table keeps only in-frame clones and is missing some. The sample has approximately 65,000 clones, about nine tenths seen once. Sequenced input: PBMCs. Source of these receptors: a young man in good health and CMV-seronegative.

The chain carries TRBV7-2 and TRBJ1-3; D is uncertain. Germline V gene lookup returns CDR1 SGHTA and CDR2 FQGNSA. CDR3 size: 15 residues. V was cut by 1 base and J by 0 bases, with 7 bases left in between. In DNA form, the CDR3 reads TGTGCCAGCAGCTTAGGCGGTTACTCTGGAAACACCATATATTTT. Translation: CASSLGGYSGNTIYF. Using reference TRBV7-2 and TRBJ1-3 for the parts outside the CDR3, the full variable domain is GAGVSQSPSNKVTEKGKDVELRCDPISGHTALYWYRQSLGQGLEFLIYFQGNSAPDKSGLPSDRFSAERTGGSVSTLTIQRTQQEDSAVYLCASSLGGYSGNTIYFGEGSWLTVV.

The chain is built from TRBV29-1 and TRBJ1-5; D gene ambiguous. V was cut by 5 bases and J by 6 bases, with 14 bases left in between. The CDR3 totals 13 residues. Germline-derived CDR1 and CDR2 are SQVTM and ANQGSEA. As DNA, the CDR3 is TGCAGCGTTATTTACGGGGTAAGTCAGCCCCAGCATTTT. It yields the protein CSVIYGVSQPQHF.

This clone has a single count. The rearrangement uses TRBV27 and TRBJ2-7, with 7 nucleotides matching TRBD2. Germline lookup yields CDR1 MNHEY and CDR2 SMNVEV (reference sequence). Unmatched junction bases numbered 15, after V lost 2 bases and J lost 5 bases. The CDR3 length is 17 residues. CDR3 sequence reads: CASSLISGAGVLHEQYF. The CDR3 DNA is TGTGCCAGCAGTTTAATTTCCGGGGCGGGAGTACTCCACGAGCAGTACTTC.

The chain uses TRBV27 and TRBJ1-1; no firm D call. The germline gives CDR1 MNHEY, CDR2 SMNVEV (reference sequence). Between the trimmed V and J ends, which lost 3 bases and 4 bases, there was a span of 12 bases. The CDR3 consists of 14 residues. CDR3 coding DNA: TGTGCCAGCAGTTTTCGGGCGGAGGGCACTGAAGCTTTCTTT. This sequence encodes CASSFRAEGTEAFF.

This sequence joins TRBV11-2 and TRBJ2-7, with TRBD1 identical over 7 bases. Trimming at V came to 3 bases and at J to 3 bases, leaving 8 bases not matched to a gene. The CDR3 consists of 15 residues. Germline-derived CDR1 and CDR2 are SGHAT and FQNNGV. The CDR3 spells CASSLNRGKYYEQYF. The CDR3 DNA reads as TGTGCCAGCAGCTTGAACAGGGGAAAATACTACGAGCAGTACTTC.

The CDR3 protein is CASRLTGGSEQYF. The CDR3 DNA sequence: TGTGCCAGCAGATTGACAGGGGGGAGCGAGCAGTACTTC. The gene calls are TRBV27 and TRBJ2-7; TRBD1 matches at 9 bases. In germline, CDR1 is MNHEY, CDR2 SMNVEV (reference sequence). V dropped 6 bases and J dropped 6; count of bases not matched to a gene: 6. The CDR3 spans 13 residues.

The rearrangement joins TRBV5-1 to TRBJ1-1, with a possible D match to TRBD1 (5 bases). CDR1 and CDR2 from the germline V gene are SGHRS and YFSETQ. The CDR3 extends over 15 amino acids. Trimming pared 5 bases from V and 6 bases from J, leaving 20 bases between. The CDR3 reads CASRPGRWGRAEAFF. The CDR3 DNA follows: TGCGCCAGCAGACCTGGACGTTGGGGGAGGGCTGAAGCTTTCTTT.

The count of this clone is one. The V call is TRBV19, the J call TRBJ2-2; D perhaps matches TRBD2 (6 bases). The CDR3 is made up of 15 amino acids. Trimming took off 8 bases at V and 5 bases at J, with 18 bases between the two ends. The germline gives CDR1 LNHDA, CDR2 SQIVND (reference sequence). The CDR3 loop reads CASLHFVAGTGELFF. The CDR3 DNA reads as TGTGCCAGTCTGCATTTTGTTGCGGGAACCGGGGAGCTGTTTTTT.

The CDR3 DNA reads as TGTGCCAGCTCGCTTGGACAGTTACAGGGGAACACTGAAGCTTTCTTT. It specifies CASSLGQLQGNTEAFF. V usage is TRBV18 and J usage is TRBJ1-1, with D possibly TRBD1 on 6 matching bases. The CDR3 length is 16 residues. V lost 6 bases and J 1 base, leaving 18 bases between the germline ends. Per the germline V gene, CDR1 is KGHSH and CDR2 is LQKENI.

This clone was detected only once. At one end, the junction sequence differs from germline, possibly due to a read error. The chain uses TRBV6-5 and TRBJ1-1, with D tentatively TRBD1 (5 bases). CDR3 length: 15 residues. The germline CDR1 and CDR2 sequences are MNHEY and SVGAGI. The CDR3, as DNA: TGTGCCAGCAATTACTCCCTAGGACAGAACACTGAAGCTTTCTTT. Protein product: CASNYSLGQNTEAFF.

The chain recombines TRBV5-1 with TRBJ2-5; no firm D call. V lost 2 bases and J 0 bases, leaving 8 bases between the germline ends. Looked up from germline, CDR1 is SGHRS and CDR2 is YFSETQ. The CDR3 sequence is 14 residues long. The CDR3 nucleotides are TGCGCCAGCAGCTTCCAGGCGTACCAAGAGACCCAGTACTTC. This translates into CASSFQAYQETQYF.

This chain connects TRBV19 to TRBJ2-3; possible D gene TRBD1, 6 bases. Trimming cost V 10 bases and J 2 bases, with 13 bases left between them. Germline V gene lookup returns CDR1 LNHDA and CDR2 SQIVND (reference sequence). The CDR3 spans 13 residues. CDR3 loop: CATGQLNTDTQYF. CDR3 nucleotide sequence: TGTGCCACAGGACAGTTAAACACAGATACGCAGTATTTT.

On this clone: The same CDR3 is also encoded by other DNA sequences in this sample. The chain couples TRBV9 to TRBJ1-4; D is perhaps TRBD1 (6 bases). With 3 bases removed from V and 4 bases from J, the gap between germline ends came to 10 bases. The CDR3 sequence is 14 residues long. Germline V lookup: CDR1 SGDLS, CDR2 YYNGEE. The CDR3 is CASSGGGDNEKLFF. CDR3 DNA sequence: TGTGCCAGCAGCGGAGGGGGAGATAATGAAAAACTGTTTTTT.

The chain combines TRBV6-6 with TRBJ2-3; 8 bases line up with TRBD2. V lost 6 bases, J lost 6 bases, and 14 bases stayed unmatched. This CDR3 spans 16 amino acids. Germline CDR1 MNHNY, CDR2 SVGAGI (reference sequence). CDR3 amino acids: CASSPLGSGISDTQYF. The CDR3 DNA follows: TGTGCCAGCAGCCCCCTGGGTAGCGGGATTTCGGATACGCAGTATTTT.